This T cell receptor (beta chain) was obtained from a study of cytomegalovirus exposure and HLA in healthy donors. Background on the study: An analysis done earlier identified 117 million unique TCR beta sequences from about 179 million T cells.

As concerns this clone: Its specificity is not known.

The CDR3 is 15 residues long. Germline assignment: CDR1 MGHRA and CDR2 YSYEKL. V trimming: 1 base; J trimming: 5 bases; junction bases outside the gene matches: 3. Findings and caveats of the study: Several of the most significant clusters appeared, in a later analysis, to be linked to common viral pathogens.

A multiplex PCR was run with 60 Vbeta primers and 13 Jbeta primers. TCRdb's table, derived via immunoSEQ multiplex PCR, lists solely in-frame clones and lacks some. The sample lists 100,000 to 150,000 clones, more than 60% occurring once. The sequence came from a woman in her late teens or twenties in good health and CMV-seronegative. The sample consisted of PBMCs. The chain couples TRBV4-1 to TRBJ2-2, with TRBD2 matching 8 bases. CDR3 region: CASSQVIAGTGELFF. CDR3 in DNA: TGCGCCAGCAGCCAAGTAATAGCGGGGACCGGGGAGCTGTTTTTT.